A selection of T cell receptor beta chains follows, all from one sample in a study of blood T cell repertoires in COVID-19. Sequencing was performed with immunoSEQ multiplex PCR; in TCRdb, only in-frame clones are kept and a portion is missing. The repertoire holds around 210,000 clones, around four fifths seen once, with 0.8% to 0.95% in the top ten. The specimen sequenced was peripheral blood. Receptors were obtained from a man aged 55 to 70 with COVID-19, enrolled during active disease. The CDR3 runs from the conserved cysteine through the conserved F or W. The order of the fields is D gene, V gene, CDR3 length, CDR3 protein. A D gene is named only where the DNA matches it firmly.

>-|TRBV2|16
CASSQMTGNSNQPQHF
>-|TRBV15|14
CATSRNTGKETQYF
>-|TRBV7-3|14
CASSLRGGADTQYF
>-|TRBV28|13
CASSRRENTEAFF
>-|TRBV4-2|14
CASSQGQGGYGYTF
>TRBD1|TRBV10-3|15
CAISDSGQAYYGYTF
>TRBD1|TRBV7-2|14
CASSSSGTGRGYTF
>-|TRBV28|13
CASRDSPDQPQHF
>-|TRBV6-6|13
CASRGTGWHEQFF
>TRBD1|TRBV5-6|14
CASSGGTDGEKLFF
>-|TRBV5-1|14
CASSLIGQNTEAFF
>-|TRBV6-5|15
CASSYFARVGGELFF
>-|TRBV2|11
CASSGDNEQFF
>TRBD1|TRBV30|15
CAWKPGTGRNSPLHF
>-|TRBV2|14
CASNGRTANQPQHF
>TRBD1|TRBV2|14
CASSPGQGLYGYTF
>-|TRBV20-1|14
CSASAGLNNSPLHF
>-|TRBV5-5|15
CASSLEQAANYGYTF
>TRBD1|TRBV27|16
CASSGERQGRGKTQYF
>-|TRBV9|16
CASSVGAGASTDTQYF
>TRBD1|TRBV23-1|15
CASSPRGQGSYEQYF
>-|TRBV19|13
CASSIGSGNTIYF
>-|TRBV18|15
CASSPPGTVDSPLHF
>-|TRBV7-2|12
CASSVTGYEQYF
>-|TRBV5-6|15
CASSFGHRVDQPQHF
>TRBD1|TRBV12-5|16
CASGQGQGAPVEKLFF
>-|TRBV19|17
CASSTPRGGPGANVLTF
>-|TRBV28|15
CASSFRGKGNTEAFF
>-|TRBV12-3/TRBV12-4|11
CASSREGGYTF
>-|TRBV20-1|11
CSARDLNEAFF
>TRBD2|TRBV7-9|15
CASSAGLAAYNEQFF
>-|TRBV18|15
CASSPPGHSDEKLFF
>TRBD1|TRBV27|13
CASRRNRGSEAFF
>-|TRBV7-2|14
CASSLLSMREPQHF
>-|TRBV5-5|14
CASSLNYRQETQYF
>-|TRBV2|14
CASSGQGRADTQYF
>-|TRBV5-1|12
CASSLVEETQYF